This TCR beta chain appears in the sequencing data of a study of blood T cell repertoires in COVID-19. Study as a whole: Samples taken during acute and convalescent COVID-19 were collected in the United States, Italy and Spain.

Germline V lookup: CDR1 SGHTA, CDR2 FQGNSA. V was clipped by 3 bases and J by 14 bases; unmatched bases: 3. There are 11 residues in the CDR3. Sequencing used immunoSEQ multiplex PCR; TCRdb keeps in-frame clones, though not all of them. This table has roughly 300,000 clones, 80% to 95% appearing once. The TCR was taken from a woman aged 25 to 39 who had recovered from COVID-19. The J gene is TRBJ2-1, the V gene TRBV7-2; 8 nucleotides align to TRBD2. The sequenced sample was PBMCs or T cells enriched from blood (not recorded which). The CDR3 loop reads CASSLGGRKFF. The CDR3 DNA sequence: TGTGCCAGCAGCTTGGGCGGGAGGAAGTTCTTC. The whole variable domain, remainder taken from reference TRBV7-2 and TRBJ2-1, is GAGVSQSPSNKVTEKGKDVELRCDPISGHTALYWYRQSLGQGLEFLIYFQGNSAPDKSGLPSDRFSAERTGGSVSTLTIQRTQQEDSAVYLCASSLGGRKFFGPGTRLTVL.